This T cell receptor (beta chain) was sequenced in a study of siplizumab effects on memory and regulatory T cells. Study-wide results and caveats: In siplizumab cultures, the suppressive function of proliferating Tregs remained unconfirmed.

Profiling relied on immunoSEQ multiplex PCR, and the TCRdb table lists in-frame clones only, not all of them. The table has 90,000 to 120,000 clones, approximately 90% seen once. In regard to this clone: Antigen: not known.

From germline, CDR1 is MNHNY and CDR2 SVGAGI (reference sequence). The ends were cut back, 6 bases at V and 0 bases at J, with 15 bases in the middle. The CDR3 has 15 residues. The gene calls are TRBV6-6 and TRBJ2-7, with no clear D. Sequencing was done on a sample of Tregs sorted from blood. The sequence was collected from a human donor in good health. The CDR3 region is CASRPQGLSSYEQYF. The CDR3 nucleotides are TGTGCCAGCAGGCCCCAAGGCCTTAGCTCCTACGAGCAGTACTTC.